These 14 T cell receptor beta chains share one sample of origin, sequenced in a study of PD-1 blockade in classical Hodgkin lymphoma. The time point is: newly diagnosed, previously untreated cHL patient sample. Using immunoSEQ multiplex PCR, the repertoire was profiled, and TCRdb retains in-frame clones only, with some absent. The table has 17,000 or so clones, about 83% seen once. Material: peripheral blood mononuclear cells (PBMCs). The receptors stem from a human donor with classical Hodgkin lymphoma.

The CDR3 nucleotides read TGTGCCAGCTCATCCGGACCGGGGAACACCGGGGAGCTGTTTTTT. Encoded protein: CASSSGPGNTGELFF. The chain carries TRBV18 and TRBJ2-2, with D hard to call. This CDR3 is 15 amino acids long. V was clipped by 5 bases and J by 1 base, with 11 bases between them. Germline V lookup: CDR1 KGHSH, CDR2 LQKENI.

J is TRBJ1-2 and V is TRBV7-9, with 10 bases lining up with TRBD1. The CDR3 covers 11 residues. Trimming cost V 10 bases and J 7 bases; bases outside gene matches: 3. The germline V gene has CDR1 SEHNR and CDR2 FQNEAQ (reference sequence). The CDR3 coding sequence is TGTGCCACGCGGACAGGGGGTGGCTACACCTTC. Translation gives CATRTGGGYTF.

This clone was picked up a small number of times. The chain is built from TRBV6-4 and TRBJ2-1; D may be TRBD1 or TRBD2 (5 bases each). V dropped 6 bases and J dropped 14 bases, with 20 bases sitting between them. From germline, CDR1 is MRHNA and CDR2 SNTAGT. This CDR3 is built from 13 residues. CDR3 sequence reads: CASSPTRDGEKFF. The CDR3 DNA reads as TGTGCCAGCAGCCCGACTCGGGACGGCGAGAAGTTCTTC.

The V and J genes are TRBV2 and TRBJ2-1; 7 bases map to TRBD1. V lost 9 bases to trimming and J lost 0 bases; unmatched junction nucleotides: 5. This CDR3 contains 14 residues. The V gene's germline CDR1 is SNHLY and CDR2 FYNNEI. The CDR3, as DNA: TGTGCCAGTACACAGGGGAGCTCCTACAATGAGCAGTTCTTC. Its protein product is CASTQGSSYNEQFF.

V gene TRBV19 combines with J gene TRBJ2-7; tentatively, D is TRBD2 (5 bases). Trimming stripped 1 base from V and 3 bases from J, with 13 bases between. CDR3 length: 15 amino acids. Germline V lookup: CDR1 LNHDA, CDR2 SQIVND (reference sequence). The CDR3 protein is CASSIVSSEGYEQYF. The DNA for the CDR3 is TGTGCCAGTAGTATAGTGTCGAGCGAGGGCTACGAGCAGTACTTC.

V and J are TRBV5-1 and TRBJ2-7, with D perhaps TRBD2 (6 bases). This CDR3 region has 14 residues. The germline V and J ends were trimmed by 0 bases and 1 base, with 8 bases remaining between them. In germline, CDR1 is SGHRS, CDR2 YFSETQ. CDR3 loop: CASSLGGKSYEQYF. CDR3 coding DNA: TGCGCCAGCAGCTTGGGCGGGAAATCCTACGAGCAGTACTTC.

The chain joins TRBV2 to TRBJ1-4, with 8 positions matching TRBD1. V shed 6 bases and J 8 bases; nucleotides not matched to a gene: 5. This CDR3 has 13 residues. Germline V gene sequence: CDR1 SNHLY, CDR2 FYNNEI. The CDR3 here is CASSGQGEEKLFF. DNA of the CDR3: TGTGCCAGCAGCGGACAGGGAGAGGAAAAACTGTTTTTT.

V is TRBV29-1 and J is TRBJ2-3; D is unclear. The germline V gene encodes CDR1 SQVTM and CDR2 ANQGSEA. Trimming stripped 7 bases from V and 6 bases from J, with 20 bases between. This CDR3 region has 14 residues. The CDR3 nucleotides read TGCAGCGGGATGACTGGGGTCCCCCGGGATACGCAGTATTTT. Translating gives CSGMTGVPRDTQYF.

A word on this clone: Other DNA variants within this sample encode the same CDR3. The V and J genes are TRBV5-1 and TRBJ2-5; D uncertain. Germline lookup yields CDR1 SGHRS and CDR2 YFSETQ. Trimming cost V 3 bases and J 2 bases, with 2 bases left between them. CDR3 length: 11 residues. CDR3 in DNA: TGCGCCAGCAGCTCGCAAGAGACCCAGTACTTC. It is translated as CASSSQETQYF. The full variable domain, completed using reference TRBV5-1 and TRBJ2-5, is KAGVTQTPRYLIKTRGQQVTLSCSPISGHRSVSWYQQTPGQGLQFLFEYFSETQRNKGNFPGRFSGRQFSNSRSEMNVSTLELGDSALYLCASSSQETQYFGPGTRLLVL.

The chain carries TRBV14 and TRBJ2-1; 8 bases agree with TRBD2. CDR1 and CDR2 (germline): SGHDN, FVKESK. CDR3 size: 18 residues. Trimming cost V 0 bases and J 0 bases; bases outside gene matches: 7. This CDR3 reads CASSQEIAGFSSYNEQFF. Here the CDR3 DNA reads TGTGCCAGCAGCCAAGAAATAGCGGGATTTAGCTCCTACAATGAGCAGTTCTTC.

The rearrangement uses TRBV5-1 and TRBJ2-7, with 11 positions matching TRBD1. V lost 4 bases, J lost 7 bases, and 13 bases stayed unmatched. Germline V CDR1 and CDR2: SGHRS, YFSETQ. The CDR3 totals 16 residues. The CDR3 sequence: CASSRKDRGLWGEQYF. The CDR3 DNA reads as TGCGCCAGCAGCCGAAAGGACAGGGGGCTCTGGGGAGAGCAGTACTTC.

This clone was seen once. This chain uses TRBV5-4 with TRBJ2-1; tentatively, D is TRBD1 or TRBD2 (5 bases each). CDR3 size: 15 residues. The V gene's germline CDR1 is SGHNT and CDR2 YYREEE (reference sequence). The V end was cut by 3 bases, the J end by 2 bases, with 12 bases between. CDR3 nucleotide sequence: TGTGCCAGCAGCTGGGCAAGGGGAGCCTACAATGAGCAGTTCTTC. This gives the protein CASSWARGAYNEQFF.

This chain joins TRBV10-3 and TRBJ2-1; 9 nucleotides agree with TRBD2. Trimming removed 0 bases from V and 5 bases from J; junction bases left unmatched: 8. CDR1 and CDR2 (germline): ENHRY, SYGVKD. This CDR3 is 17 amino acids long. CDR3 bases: TGTGCCATCAGTGAGTCGGAGGCTAGCGGGGACCACAATGAGCAGTTCTTC. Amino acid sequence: CAISESEASGDHNEQFF.

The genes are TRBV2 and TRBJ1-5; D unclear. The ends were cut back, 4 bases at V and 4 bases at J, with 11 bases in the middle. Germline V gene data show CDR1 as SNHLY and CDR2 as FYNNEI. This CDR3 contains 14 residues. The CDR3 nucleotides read TGTGCCAGCAGTGGGATGGATCGGAATCAGCCCCAGCATTTT. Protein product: CASSGMDRNQPQHF.